Below are 17 T cell receptor beta chains sequenced from a single sample in a study of cytomegalovirus exposure and HLA in healthy donors. The PCR ran on 60 Vbeta and 13 Jbeta primers. Sequenced by immunoSEQ multiplex PCR; TCRdb stores in-frame clones only, minus some. The data show hundreds of thousands of clones, about 79% seen once. The sample was PBMCs. The receptors were sampled from a male donor in good health and CMV-seronegative.

This chain connects TRBV5-8 to TRBJ1-5, with 7 bases aligning to TRBD1. After removal of 4 bases from V and 4 bases from J, the junction contained 2 bases not matched to a gene. Germline V lookup: CDR1 SGHTS, CDR2 YDEGEE. The CDR3 totals 13 residues. The CDR3 reads CASSKDRNQPQHF. The CDR3 DNA is TGTGCCAGCAGCAAGGACAGGAATCAGCCCCAGCATTTT.

The chain is built from TRBV28 and TRBJ2-5, with a weak D call TRBD2 (5 bases). The ends were cut back, 10 bases at V and 5 bases at J, with 26 bases in the middle. In germline, CDR1 is MDHEN, CDR2 SYDVKM. The CDR3 totals 16 residues. The CDR3 nucleotides read TGTGCCACTAAACTCACGGGGAAGATCGTGGGGGAGACCCAGTACTTC. It is translated as CATKLTGKIVGETQYF.

This chain joins TRBV5-1 and TRBJ2-7; 9 bases map to TRBD1. Germline V gene sequence: CDR1 SGHRS, CDR2 YFSETQ. V gave up 3 bases and J gave up 5 bases; unmatched junction bases: 12. This CDR3 has 16 residues. CDR3 loop: CASSWDRDGRKDEQYF. The CDR3, as DNA: TGCGCCAGCAGCTGGGACAGGGACGGACGGAAGGACGAGCAGTACTTC.

This clone was found a few times. The chain links TRBV6-5 to TRBJ2-7; D is possibly TRBD2 (5 bases). V was pared by 7 bases and J by 2 bases, with 12 bases between. Looked up from germline, CDR1 is MNHEY and CDR2 is SVGAGI. The CDR3 sequence is 13 residues long. The CDR3 here is CASTRGLTYEQYF. In nucleotides, the CDR3 is TGTGCCAGCACCCGGGGTCTTACCTACGAGCAGTACTTC.

This chain joins TRBV11-2 and TRBJ2-1; no firm D call. This CDR3 region has 15 residues. Between the trimmed V and J ends, which lost 0 bases and 2 bases, there was a span of 8 bases. Germline V gives CDR1 SGHAT, CDR2 FQNNGV. CDR3 bases: TGTGCCAGCAGCTTAGAGAACAGAGCCTACAATGAGCAGTTCTTC. It encodes CASSLENRAYNEQFF.

The chain carries TRBV5-6 and TRBJ2-5, with 9 nucleotides matching TRBD1. There are 15 residues in the CDR3. Germline V lookup: CDR1 SGHDT, CDR2 YYEEEE. The ends lost 3 bases at V and 5 bases at J; junction bases unmatched: 8. The CDR3 reads CASSYRTGAAETQYF. The CDR3 DNA reads TGTGCCAGCAGCTACCGGACAGGGGCGGCGGAGACCCAGTACTTC. The whole variable domain, filled in from reference TRBV5-6 and TRBJ2-5, reads DAGVTQSPTHLIKTRGQQVTLRCSPKSGHDTVSWYQQALGQGPQFIFQYYEEEERQRGNFPDRFSGHQFPNYSSELNVNALLLGDSALYLCASSYRTGAAETQYFGPGTRLLVL.

The chain combines TRBV10-3 with TRBJ2-3; D is unclear. The CDR3 spans 13 residues. The ends were cut back, 0 bases at V and 7 bases at J, with 8 bases in the middle. Germline-derived CDR1 and CDR2 are ENHRY and SYGVKD. DNA for the CDR3: TGTGCCATCAGTGAGTCCTTGCTAAATACGCAGTATTTT. This gives the protein CAISESLLNTQYF.

V is TRBV6-5 and J is TRBJ2-3; the D is unclear. Germline V gene data show CDR1 as MNHEY and CDR2 as SVGAGI. The ends were cut back, 7 bases at V and 2 bases at J, with 13 bases in the middle. This CDR3 is 14 amino acids long. CDR3 in DNA: TGTGCCAGCAAGAAGCGTCTACTCACAGATACGCAGTATTTT. Its protein is CASKKRLLTDTQYF.

The rearrangement uses TRBV25-1 and TRBJ2-5; no clear D. In germline, CDR1 is MGHDK, CDR2 SYGVNS. CDR3 length equals 13 residues. V lost 3 bases, J lost 4 bases, and 9 bases lay in between. The CDR3 sequence: CASSDVELETQYF. CDR3 coding DNA: TGTGCCAGCAGTGATGTGGAGCTAGAGACCCAGTACTTC.

The J gene is TRBJ2-7, the V gene TRBV5-1, with 10 bases aligning to TRBD1. This CDR3 is 14 amino acids long. Germline CDR1 is SGHRS and CDR2 is YFSETQ. V gave up 8 bases and J gave up 2 bases; unmatched junction bases: 7. DNA for the CDR3: TGCGCCAGTTCAACCGGGACAGGGGCCTACGAGCAGTACTTC. Protein sequence: CASSTGTGAYEQYF.

This clone was detected only once. The chain combines TRBV4-1 with TRBJ1-5; D gene unclear. This CDR3 is 15 amino acids long. V lost 0 bases, J lost 5 bases, and 11 bases lay in between. The germline gives CDR1 MGHRA, CDR2 YSYEKL. CDR3: CASSQELSGYQPQHF. CDR3 nucleotide sequence: TGCGCCAGCAGCCAAGAATTAAGCGGATATCAGCCCCAGCATTTT.

This rearrangement joins TRBV10-1 to TRBJ1-4; D may be TRBD1 (6 bases). The germline CDR1 and CDR2 sequences are WNHNN and SYGVQD (reference sequence). CDR3 length: 14 amino acids. Trimming pared 8 bases from V and 10 bases from J, leaving 20 bases between. CDR3 DNA sequence: TGCGCCAGCGCACTGGAGACAGGACCTGGAAAACTGTTTTTT. This encodes CASALETGPGKLFF.

The J gene is TRBJ2-2, the V gene TRBV10-3; D is uncertain. Deletions cut 11 bases from V and 0 bases from J, with 10 bases between. Germline CDR1 reads ENHRY; CDR2 reads SYGVKD. This CDR3 comprises 13 residues. The CDR3 reads CAAWSPNTGELFF. The CDR3 DNA reads as TGTGCCGCGTGGAGTCCGAACACCGGGGAGCTGTTTTTT.

This rearrangement joins TRBV18 to TRBJ2-7, with D maybe TRBD1 (6 bases). The ends were cut back, 4 bases at V and 2 bases at J, with 9 bases in the middle. The germline gives CDR1 KGHSH, CDR2 LQKENI. This CDR3 is built from 13 residues. CDR3 region: CASSLEGAYEQYF. The DNA of the CDR3 is TGTGCCAGCTCACTAGAGGGGGCCTACGAGCAGTACTTC.

This clone showed up just a few times. This chain connects TRBV25-1 to TRBJ2-1; D perhaps matches TRBD2 (6 bases). Trimming took 1 base from V and 9 from J, leaving 13 bases between them. CDR1 and CDR2 (germline): MGHDK, SYGVNS. This CDR3 is built from 14 residues. CDR3 loop: CASSESEQEGEQFF. The CDR3 nucleotides read TGTGCCAGCAGTGAATCTGAACAGGAGGGTGAGCAGTTCTTC.

The J gene is TRBJ2-2, the V gene TRBV2; 8 bases align to TRBD2. There are 17 residues in the CDR3. Germline trimming cut 8 bases from V and 6 bases from J; bases unmatched to any gene: 17. Germline loops: CDR1 SNHLY, CDR2 FYNNEI. CDR3 sequence reads: CASRIIGAGAPAGELFF. CDR3 DNA sequence: TGTGCCAGCCGTATAATTGGAGCGGGGGCCCCGGCCGGGGAGCTGTTTTTT.

The chain has TRBV2 and TRBJ2-7; D not certain. Trimming cost V 7 bases and J 2 bases, with 9 bases left between them. This CDR3 spans 12 amino acids. Germline CDR1 SNHLY, CDR2 FYNNEI. CDR3 residues: CASTESPYEQYF. CDR3 nucleotides: TGTGCCAGCACGGAGAGTCCCTACGAGCAGTACTTC. Full variable domain (outside the CDR3, taken from reference TRBV2 and TRBJ2-7): EPEVTQTPSHQVTQMGQEVILRCVPISNHLYFYWYRQILGQKVEFLVSFYNNEISEKSEIFDDQFSVERPDGSNFTLKIRSTKLEDSAMYFCASTESPYEQYFGPGTRLTVT.